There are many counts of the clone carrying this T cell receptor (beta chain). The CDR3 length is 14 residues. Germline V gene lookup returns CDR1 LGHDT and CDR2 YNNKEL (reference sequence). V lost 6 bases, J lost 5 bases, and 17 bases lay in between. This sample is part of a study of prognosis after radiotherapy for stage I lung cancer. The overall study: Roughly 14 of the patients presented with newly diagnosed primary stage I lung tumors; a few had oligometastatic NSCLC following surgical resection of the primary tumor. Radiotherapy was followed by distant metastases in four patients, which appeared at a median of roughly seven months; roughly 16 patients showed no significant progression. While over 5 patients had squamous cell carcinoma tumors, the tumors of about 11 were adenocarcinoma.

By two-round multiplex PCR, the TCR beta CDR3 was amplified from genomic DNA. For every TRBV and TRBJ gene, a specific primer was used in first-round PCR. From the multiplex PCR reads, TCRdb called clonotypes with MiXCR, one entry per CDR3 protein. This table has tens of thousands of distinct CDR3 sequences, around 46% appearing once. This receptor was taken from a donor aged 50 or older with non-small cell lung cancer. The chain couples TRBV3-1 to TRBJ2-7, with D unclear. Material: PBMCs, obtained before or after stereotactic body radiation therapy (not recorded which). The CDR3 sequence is CASSHSDRTDEQYF. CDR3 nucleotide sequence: TGTGCCAGCAGTCATTCGGACCGGACGGACGAGCAGTACTTC.